The 2 T cell receptor beta chains below all came from one sample that was sequenced in a study of blood T cell repertoires in COVID-19. TCRdb keeps only in-frame clones here, not all; method: immunoSEQ multiplex PCR. The sample has about 180,000 clones, 60% to 80% seen once. The sequencing input was peripheral blood. The receptor set was obtained from a woman in her 70s with acute or convalescent COVID-19.

The chain links TRBV2 to TRBJ1-5; 7 bases align to TRBD1. The CDR3 is made up of 15 amino acids. V dropped 4 bases and J dropped 1; count of bases not matched to a gene: 4. Germline CDR1 is SNHLY and CDR2 is FYNNEI. The CDR3 DNA follows: TGTGCCAGCAGTGGGGACAGCCCGAGCAATCAGCCCCAGCATTTT. Its protein is CASSGDSPSNQPQHF.

There are a few counts of this clone. This chain's CDR3 is CASSPRTGWAGELFF. The CDR3 DNA is TGTGCCAGCAGCCCTAGGACAGGGTGGGCCGGGGAGCTGTTTTTT. This rearrangement joins TRBV3-1 (or the pseudogene TRBV3-2) to TRBJ2-2; TRBD1 matches 8 bases. The CDR3 is 15 amino acids. After removal of 4 bases from V and 6 bases from J, the junction contained 7 bases not matched to a gene. The germline V gene encodes CDR1 LGHDT and CDR2 YNNKEL (reference sequence).